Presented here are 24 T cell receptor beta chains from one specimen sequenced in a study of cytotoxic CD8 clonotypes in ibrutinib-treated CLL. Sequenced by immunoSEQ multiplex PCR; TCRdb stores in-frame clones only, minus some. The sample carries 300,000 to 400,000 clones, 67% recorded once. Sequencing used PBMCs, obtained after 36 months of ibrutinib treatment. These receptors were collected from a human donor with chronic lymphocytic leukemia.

The CDR3 loop reads CASSRGQGYEQYF. The CDR3 DNA follows: TGCGCCAGCAGCCGCGGACAGGGGTACGAGCAGTACTTC. The chain uses TRBV4-1 and TRBJ2-7, with TRBD1 matching 9 bases. Trimming at V came to 4 bases and at J to 4 bases, leaving 2 bases not matched to a gene. The CDR3 is 13 amino acids. CDR1 MGHRA and CDR2 YSYEKL come from the germline V gene.

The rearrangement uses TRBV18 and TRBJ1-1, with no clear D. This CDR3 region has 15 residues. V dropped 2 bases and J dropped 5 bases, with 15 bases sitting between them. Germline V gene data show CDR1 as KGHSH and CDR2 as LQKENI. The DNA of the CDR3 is TGTGCCAGCTCACCATCCTCGGCGGGTGGAACTGAAGCTTTCTTT. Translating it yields CASSPSSAGGTEAFF.

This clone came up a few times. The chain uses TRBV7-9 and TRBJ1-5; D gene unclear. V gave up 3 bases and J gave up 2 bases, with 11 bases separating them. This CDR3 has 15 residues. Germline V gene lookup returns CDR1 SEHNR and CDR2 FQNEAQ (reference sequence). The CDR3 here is CASSFWGEGNQPQHF. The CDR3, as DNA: TGTGCCAGCAGCTTTTGGGGTGAGGGCAATCAGCCCCAGCATTTT.

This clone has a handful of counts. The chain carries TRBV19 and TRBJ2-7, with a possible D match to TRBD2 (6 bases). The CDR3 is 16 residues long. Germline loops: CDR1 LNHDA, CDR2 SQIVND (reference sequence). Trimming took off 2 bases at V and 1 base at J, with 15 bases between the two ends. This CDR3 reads CASSINGRGGSYEQYF. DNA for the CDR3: TGTGCCAGTAGTATAAACGGACGGGGAGGTTCCTACGAGCAGTACTTC.

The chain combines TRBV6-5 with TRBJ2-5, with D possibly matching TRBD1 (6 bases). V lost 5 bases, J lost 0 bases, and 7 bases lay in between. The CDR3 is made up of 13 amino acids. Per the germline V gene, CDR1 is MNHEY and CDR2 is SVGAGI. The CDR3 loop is CASSTGYQETQYF. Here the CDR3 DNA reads TGTGCCAGCAGTACAGGGTACCAAGAGACCCAGTACTTC.

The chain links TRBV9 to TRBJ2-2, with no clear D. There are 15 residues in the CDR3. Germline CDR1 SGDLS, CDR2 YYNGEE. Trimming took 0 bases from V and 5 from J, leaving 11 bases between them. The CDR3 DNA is TGTGCCAGCAGCGTAGATCTCCGTCGGACCGGGGAGCTGTTTTTT. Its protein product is CASSVDLRRTGELFF.

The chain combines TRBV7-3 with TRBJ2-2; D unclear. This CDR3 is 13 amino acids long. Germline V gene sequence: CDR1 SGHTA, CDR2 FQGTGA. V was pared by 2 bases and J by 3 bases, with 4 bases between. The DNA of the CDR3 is TGTGCCAGCAGCTTACTACACACCGGGGAGCTGTTTTTT. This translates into CASSLLHTGELFF.

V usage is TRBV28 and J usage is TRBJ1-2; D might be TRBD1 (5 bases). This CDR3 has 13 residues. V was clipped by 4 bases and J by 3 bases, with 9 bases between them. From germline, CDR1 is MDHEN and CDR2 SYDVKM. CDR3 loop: CASSSGGYYGYTF. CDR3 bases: TGTGCCAGCAGTTCCGGGGGGTACTATGGCTACACCTTC.

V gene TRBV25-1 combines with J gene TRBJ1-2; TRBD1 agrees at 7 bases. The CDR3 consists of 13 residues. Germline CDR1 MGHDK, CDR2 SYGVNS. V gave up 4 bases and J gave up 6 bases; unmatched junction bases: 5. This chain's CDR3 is CASSVQGIHGYTF. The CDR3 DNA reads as TGTGCCAGCAGTGTACAGGGGATCCATGGCTACACCTTC.

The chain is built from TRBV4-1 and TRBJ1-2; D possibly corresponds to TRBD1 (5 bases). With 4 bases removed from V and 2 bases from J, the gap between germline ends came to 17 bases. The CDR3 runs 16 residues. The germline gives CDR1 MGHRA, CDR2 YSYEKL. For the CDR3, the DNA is TGCGCCAGCAGCCCTGTCCAGGGAGGAAAGAACTATGGCTACACCTTC. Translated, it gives CASSPVQGGKNYGYTF.

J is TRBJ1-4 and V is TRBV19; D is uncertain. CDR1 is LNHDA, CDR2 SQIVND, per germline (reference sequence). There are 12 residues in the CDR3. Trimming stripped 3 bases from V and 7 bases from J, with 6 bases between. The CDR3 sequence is CASSIGSEKLFF. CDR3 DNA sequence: TGTGCCAGTAGTATCGGGTCTGAAAAACTGTTTTTT.

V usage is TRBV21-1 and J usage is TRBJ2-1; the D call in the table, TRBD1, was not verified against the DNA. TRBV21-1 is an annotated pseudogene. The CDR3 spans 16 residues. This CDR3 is CASSKGRQGAYNEQFF. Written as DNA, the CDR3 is TGTGCCAGCAGCAAAGGCAGACAGGGGGCCTACAATGAGCAGTTCTTC.

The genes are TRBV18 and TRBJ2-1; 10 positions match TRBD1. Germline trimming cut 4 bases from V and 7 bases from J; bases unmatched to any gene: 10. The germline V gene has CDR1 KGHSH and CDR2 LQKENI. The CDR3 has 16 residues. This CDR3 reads CASSLTGTGAPNEQFF. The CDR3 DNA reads TGTGCCAGCTCACTAACGGGGACAGGGGCACCAAATGAGCAGTTCTTC.

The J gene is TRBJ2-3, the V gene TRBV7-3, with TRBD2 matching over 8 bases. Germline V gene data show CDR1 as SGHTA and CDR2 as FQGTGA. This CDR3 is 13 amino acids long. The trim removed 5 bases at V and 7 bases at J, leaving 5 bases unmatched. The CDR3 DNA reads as TGTGCCAGCAGCCGTAGCGGGACATATACGCAGTATTTT. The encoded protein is CASSRSGTYTQYF. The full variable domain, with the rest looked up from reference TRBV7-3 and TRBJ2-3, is GAGVSQTPSNKVTEKGKYVELRCDPISGHTALYWYRQSLGQGPEFLIYFQGTGAADDSGLPNDRFFAVRPEGSVSTLKIQRTERGDSAVYLCASSRSGTYTQYFGPGTRLTVL.

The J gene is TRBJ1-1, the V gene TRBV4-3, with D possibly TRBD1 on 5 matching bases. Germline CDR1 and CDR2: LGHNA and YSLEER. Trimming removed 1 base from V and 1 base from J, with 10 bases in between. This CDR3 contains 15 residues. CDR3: CASSQVGRKNTEAFF. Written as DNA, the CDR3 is TGCGCCAGCAGCCAAGTGGGACGGAAGAACACTGAAGCTTTCTTT.

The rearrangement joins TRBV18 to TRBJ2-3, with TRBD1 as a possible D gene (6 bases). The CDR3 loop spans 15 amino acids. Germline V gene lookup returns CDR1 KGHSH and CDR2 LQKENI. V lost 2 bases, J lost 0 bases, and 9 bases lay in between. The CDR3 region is CASSPGGLSTDTQYF. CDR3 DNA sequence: TGTGCCAGCTCACCAGGGGGCCTAAGCACAGATACGCAGTATTTT.

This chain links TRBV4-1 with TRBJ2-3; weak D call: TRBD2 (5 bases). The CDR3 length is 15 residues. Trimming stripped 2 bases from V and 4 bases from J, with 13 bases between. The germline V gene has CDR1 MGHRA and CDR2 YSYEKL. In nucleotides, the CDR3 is TGCGCCAGCAGCCAACCTTGGCGGGTGGCAGATACGCAGTATTTT. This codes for CASSQPWRVADTQYF.

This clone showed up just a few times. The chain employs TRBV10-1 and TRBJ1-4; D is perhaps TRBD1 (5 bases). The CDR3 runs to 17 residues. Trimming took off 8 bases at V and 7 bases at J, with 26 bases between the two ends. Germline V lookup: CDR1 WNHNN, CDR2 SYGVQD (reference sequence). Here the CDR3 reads CASGSPTDPHRGEKLFF. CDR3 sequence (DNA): TGCGCCAGCGGAAGTCCGACAGATCCCCACCGGGGTGAAAAACTGTTTTTT.

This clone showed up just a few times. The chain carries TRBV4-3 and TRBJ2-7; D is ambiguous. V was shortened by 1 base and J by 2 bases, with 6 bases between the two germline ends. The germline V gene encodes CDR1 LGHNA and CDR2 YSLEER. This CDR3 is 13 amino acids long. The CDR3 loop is CASSQGATYEQYF. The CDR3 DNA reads TGCGCCAGCAGCCAAGGGGCCACCTACGAGCAGTACTTC.

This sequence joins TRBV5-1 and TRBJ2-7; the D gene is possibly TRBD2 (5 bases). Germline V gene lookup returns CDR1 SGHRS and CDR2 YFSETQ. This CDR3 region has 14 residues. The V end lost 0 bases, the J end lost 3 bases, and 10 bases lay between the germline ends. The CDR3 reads CASSLAAGSYEQYF. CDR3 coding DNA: TGCGCCAGCAGCTTGGCAGCTGGGAGCTACGAGCAGTACTTC.

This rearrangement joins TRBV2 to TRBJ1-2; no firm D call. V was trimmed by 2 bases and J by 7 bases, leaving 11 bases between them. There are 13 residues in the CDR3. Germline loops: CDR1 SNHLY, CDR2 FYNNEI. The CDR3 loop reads CASSEWVGVGYTF. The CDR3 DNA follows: TGTGCCAGCAGTGAATGGGTGGGAGTTGGCTACACCTTC.

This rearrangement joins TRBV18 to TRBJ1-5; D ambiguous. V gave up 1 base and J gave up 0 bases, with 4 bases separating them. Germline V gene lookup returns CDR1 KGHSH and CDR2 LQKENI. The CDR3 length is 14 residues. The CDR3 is CASSPQNSNQPQHF. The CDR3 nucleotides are TGTGCCAGCTCACCACAGAATAGCAATCAGCCCCAGCATTTT.

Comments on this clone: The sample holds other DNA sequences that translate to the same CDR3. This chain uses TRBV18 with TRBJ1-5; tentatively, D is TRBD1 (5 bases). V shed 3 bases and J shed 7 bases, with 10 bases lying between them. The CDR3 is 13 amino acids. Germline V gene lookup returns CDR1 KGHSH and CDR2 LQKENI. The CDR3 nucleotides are TGTGCCAGCTCACCTCAGGGAGGACAGCCCCAGCATTTT. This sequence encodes CASSPQGGQPQHF.

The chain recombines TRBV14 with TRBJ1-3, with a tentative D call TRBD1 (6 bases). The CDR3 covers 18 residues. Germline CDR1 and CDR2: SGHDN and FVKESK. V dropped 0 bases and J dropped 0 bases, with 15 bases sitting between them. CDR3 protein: CASSQDPAGAYSGNTIYF. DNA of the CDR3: TGTGCCAGCAGCCAAGATCCGGCAGGGGCCTACTCTGGAAACACCATATATTTT.